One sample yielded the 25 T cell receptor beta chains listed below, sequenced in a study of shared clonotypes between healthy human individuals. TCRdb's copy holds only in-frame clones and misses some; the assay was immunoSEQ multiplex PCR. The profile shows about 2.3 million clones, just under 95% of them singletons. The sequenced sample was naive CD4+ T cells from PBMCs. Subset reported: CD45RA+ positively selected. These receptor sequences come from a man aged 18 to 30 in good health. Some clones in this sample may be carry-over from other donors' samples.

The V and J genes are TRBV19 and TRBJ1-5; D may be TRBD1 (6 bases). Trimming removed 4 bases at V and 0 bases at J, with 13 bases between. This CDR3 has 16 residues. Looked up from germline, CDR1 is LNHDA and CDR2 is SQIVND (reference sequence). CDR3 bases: TGTGCCAGTAGTACTAACCGGGACACTAGCAATCAGCCCCAGCATTTT. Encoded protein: CASSTNRDTSNQPQHF.

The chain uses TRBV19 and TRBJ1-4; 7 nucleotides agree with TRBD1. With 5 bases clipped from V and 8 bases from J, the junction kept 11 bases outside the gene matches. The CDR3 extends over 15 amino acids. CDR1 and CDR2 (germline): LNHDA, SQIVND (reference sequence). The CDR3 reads CASSSGDSLREKLFF. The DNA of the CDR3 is TGTGCCAGTAGTTCTGGGGACAGCCTTCGGGAAAAACTGTTTTTT.

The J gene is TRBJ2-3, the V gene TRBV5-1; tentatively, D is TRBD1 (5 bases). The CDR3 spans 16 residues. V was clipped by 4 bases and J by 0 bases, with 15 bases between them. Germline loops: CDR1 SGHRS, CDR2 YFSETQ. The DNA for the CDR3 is TGCGCCAGCAGCCCACTGACAGCCCCTAGCACAGATACGCAGTATTTT. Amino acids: CASSPLTAPSTDTQYF.

CDR3 coding DNA: TGTGCCACCAGCAGAGACCGACGGGGGGTGACCGGGGAGCTGTTTTTT. Translating gives CATSRDRRGVTGELFF. The rearrangement links TRBV15 to TRBJ2-2, with 7 positions matching TRBD2. Germline-derived CDR1 and CDR2 are LNHNV and YYDKDF (reference sequence). J gave up 5 bases and V 0 bases, and 6 bases lay outside the gene matches. This CDR3 region has 16 residues.

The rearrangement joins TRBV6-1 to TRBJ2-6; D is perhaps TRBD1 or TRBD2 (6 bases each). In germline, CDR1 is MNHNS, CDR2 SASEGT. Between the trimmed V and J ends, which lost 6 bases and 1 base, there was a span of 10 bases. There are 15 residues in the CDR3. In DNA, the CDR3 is TGTGCCAGCAGCCGGGGGCCTTCTGGGGCCAACGTCCTGACTTTC. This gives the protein CASSRGPSGANVLTF.

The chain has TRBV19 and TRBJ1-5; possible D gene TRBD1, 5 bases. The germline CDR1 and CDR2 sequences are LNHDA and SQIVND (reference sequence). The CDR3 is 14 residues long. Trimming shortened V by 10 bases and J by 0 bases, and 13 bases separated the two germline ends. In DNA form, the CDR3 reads TGTGCCACCTCAACAGGAATTAGCAATCAGCCCCAGCATTTT. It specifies CATSTGISNQPQHF.

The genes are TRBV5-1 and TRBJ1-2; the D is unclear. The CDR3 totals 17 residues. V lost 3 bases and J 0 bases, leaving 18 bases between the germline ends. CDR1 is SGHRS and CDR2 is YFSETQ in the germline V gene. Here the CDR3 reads CASSSGGSRRSNYGYTF. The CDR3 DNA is TGCGCCAGCAGCTCTGGCGGCAGTAGAAGGTCTAACTATGGCTACACCTTC.

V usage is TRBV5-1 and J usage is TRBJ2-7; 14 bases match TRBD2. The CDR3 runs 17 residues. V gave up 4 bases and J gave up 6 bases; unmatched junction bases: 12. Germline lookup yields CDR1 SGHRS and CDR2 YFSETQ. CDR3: CASSPGLAGGSLSEQYF. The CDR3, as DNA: TGCGCCAGCAGCCCCGGACTAGCGGGAGGTTCTTTATCCGAGCAGTACTTC. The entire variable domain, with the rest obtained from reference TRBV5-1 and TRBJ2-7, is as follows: KAGVTQTPRYLIKTRGQQVTLSCSPISGHRSVSWYQQTPGQGLQFLFEYFSETQRNKGNFPGRFSGRQFSNSRSEMNVSTLELGDSALYLCASSPGLAGGSLSEQYFGPGTRLTVT.

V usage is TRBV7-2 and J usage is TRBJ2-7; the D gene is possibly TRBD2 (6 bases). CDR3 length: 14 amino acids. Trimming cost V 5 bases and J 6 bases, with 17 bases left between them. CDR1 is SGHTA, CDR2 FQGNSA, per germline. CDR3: CASSTDYGGREQYF. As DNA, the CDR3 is TGTGCCAGCAGCACGGACTACGGCGGTCGCGAGCAGTACTTC.

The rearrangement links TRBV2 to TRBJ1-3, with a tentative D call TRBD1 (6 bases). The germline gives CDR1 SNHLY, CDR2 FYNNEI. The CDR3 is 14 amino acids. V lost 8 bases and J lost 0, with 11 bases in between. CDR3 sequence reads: CASVIGGSGNTIYF. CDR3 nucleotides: TGTGCCAGCGTGATAGGGGGCTCTGGAAACACCATATATTTT. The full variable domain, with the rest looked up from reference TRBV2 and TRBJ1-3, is EPEVTQTPSHQVTQMGQEVILRCVPISNHLYFYWYRQILGQKVEFLVSFYNNEISEKSEIFDDQFSVERPDGSNFTLKIRSTKLEDSAMYFCASVIGGSGNTIYFGEGSWLTVV.

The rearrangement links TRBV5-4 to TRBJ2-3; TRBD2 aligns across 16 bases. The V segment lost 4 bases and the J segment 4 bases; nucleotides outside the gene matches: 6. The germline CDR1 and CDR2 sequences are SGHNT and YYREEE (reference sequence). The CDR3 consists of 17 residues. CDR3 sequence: CASSNRGLAGGPDTQYF. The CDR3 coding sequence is TGTGCCAGCAGCAACAGGGGACTAGCGGGAGGGCCAGATACGCAGTATTTT. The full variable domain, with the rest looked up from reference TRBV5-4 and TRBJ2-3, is ETGVTQSPTHLIKTRGQQVTLRCSSQSGHNTVSWYQQALGQGPQFIFQYYREEENGRGNFPPRFSGLQFPNYSSELNVNALELDDSALYLCASSNRGLAGGPDTQYFGPGTRLTVL.

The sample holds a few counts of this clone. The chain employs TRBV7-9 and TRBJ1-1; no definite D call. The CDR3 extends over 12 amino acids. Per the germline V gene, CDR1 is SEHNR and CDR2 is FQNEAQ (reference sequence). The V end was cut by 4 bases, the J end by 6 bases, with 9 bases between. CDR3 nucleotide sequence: TGTGCCAGCAGCTCGTTGACTGCTGAAGCTTTCTTT. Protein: CASSSLTAEAFF.

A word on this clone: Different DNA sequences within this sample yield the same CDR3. The CDR3 loop is CASSPRRGNEQFF. Here the CDR3 DNA reads TGTGCCAGCAGTCCGAGAAGGGGGAATGAGCAGTTCTTC. The genes are TRBV27 and TRBJ2-1, with D tentatively TRBD1 (6 bases). V dropped 5 bases and J dropped 7 bases, with 12 bases sitting between them. Germline values: CDR1 MNHEY, CDR2 SMNVEV (reference sequence). The CDR3 is 13 residues long.

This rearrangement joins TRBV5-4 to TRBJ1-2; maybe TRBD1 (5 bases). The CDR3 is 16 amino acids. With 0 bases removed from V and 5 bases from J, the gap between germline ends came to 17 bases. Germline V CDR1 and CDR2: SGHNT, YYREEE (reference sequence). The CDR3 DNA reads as TGTGCCAGCAGCTTGGAAAGCCAGGGTGTTACTTATGGCTACACCTTC. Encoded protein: CASSLESQGVTYGYTF. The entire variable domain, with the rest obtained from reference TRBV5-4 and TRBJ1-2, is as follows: ETGVTQSPTHLIKTRGQQVTLRCSSQSGHNTVSWYQQALGQGPQFIFQYYREEENGRGNFPPRFSGLQFPNYSSELNVNALELDDSALYLCASSLESQGVTYGYTFGSGTRLTVV.

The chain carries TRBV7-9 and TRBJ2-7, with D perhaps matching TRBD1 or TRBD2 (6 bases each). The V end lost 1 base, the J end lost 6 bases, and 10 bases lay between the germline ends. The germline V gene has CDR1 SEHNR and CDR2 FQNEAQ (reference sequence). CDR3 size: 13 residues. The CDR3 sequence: CASSLDREVEQYF. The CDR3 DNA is TGTGCCAGCAGCTTAGACAGGGAGGTCGAGCAGTACTTC.

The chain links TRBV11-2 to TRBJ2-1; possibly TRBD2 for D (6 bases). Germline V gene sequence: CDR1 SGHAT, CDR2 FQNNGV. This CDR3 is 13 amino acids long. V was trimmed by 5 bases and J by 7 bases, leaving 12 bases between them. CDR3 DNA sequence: TGTGCCAGCAGCAGAAGTGGACTAAATGAGCAGTTCTTC. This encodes CASSRSGLNEQFF.

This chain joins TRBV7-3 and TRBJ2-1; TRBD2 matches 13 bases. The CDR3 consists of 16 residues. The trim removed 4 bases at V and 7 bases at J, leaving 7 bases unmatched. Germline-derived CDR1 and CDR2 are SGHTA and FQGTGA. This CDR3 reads CASSSWTSGRGNEQFF. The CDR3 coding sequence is TGTGCCAGCAGCTCCTGGACTAGCGGGAGAGGAAATGAGCAGTTCTTC.

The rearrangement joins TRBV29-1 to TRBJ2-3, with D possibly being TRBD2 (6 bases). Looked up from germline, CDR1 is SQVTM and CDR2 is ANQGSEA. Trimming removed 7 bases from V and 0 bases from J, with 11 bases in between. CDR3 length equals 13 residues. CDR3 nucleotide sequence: TGCAGCGGGGGGGAAAGGAGCACAGATACGCAGTATTTT. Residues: CSGGERSTDTQYF.

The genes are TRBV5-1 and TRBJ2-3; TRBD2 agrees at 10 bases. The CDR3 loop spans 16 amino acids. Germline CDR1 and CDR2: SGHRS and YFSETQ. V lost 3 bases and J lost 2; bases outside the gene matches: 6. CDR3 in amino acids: CASSSGAGGPTDTQYF. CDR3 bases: TGCGCCAGCAGCTCCGGAGCGGGAGGGCCCACAGATACGCAGTATTTT.

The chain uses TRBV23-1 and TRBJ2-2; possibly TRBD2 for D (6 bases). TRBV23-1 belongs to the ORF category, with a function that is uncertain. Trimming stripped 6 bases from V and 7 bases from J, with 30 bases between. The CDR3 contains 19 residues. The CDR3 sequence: CASRSKKLSGLLEDGELFF. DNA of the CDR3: TGCGCCAGCAGATCTAAGAAACTTAGCGGCCTGCTGGAGGACGGGGAGCTGTTTTTT.

The CDR3 sequence is CASSEGWTDTQYF. The CDR3 DNA reads TGTGCCAGCAGTGAAGGGTGGACAGATACGCAGTATTTT. V gene TRBV2 combines with J gene TRBJ2-3; no firm D call. This CDR3 has 13 residues. The V gene lost 1 base and the J gene lost 3 bases, with 5 bases spanning the gap. Looked up from germline, CDR1 is SNHLY and CDR2 is FYNNEI.

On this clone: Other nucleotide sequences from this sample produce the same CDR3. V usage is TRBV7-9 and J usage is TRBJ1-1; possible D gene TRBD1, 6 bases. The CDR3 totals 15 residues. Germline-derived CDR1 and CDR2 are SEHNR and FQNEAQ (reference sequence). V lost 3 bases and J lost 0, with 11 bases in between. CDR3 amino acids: CASSLLGGMNTEAFF. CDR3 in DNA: TGTGCCAGCAGCTTGCTCGGGGGCATGAACACTGAAGCTTTCTTT.

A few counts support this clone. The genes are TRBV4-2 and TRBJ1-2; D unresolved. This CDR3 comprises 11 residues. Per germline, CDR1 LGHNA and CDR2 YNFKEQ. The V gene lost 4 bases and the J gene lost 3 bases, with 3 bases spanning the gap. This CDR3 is CASSRDYGYTF. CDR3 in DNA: TGTGCCAGCAGCCGGGACTATGGCTACACCTTC.

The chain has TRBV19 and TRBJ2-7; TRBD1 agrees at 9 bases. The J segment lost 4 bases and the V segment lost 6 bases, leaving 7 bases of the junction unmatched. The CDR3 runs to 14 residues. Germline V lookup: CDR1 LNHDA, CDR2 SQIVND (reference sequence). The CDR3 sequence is CASSNTGGSYEQYF. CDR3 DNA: TGTGCCAGTAGCAATACAGGGGGCTCGTACGAGCAGTACTTC.

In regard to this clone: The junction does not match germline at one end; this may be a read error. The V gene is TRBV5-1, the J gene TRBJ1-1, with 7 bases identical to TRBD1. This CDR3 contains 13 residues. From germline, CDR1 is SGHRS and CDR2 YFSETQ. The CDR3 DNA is TGCGCCAGCGGCTTGGGGACAGTCACTGAAGCTTTCTTT. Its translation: CASGLGTVTEAFF.